This is a list of T cell receptor beta chains from one sample in a study of blood T cell repertoires in COVID-19. Profiled with immunoSEQ multiplex PCR; TCRdb holds only in-frame clones, not every one. In the table there are about 270,000 clones, more than 90% of which are singletons. Sequences were obtained from peripheral blood. The receptor set was obtained from a young adult with COVID-19, enrolled during active disease. Both conserved end residues are part of each CDR3. A D gene is named only where the DNA matches it firmly. Not every row has a clone size; where given, it reads once, few, many or a size class.

CDR3: CASRTDSSGNTIYF
DNA: TGTGCCAGCAGAACAGACAGCTCTGGAAACACCATATATTTT
size: .
J: TRBJ1-3
V: TRBV28
D: .

CDR3: CASSLGGLEQYF
DNA: TGCGCCAGCAGCTTGGGAGGTTTGGAGCAGTACTTC
size: .
J: TRBJ2-7
V: TRBV5-1
D: .

CDR3: CASSSDRGRNQPQHF
DNA: TGTGCCAGCAGTTCTGACAGGGGTCGGAATCAGCCCCAGCATTTT
size: .
J: TRBJ1-5
V: TRBV28
D: TRBD1

CDR3: CASSFRGGDTQYF
DNA: TGTGCCAGCAGCTTCAGGGGCGGAGATACGCAGTATTTT
size: .
J: TRBJ2-3
V: TRBV7-2
D: .

CDR3: CASSTPGTGDNEQFF
DNA: TGTGCCAGTAGTACCCCCGGGACAGGGGACAATGAGCAGTTCTTC
size: .
J: TRBJ2-1
V: TRBV19
D: TRBD1

CDR3: CASSRLLEAFF
DNA: TGTGCCAGCAGTCGACTCCTTGAAGCTTTCTTT
size: few
J: TRBJ1-1
V: TRBV12-3/TRBV12-4
D: .

CDR3: CAGSGETGELFF
DNA: TGTGCCGGCTCAGGGGAAACCGGGGAGCTGTTTTTT
size: .
J: TRBJ2-2
V: TRBV2
D: .

CDR3: CASSLRGGTVDSYNEQFF
DNA: TGTGCCAGCAGCCTCAGGGGAGGGACGGTGGACTCCTACAATGAGCAGTTCTTC
size: .
J: TRBJ2-1
V: TRBV9
D: .

CDR3: CASSLGSAAGELFF
DNA: TGTGCCAGCAGCTTAGGGAGTGCAGCCGGGGAGCTGTTTTTT
size: .
J: TRBJ2-2
V: TRBV7-9
D: .

CDR3: CASSPQAPTEAFF
DNA: TGTGCCAGCAGCCCACAGGCGCCCACTGAAGCTTTCTTT
size: .
J: TRBJ1-1
V: TRBV13
D: .

CDR3: CATSERGNYGYTF
DNA: TGTGCCACCAGTGAGAGGGGGAACTATGGCTACACCTTC
size: .
J: TRBJ1-2
V: TRBV24-1
D: .

CDR3: CASSPSREDGYTF
DNA: TGTGCCAGCTCACCATCCAGGGAAGACGGCTACACCTTC
size: .
J: TRBJ1-2
V: TRBV18
D: .

CDR3: CASRTGLADLQETQYF
DNA: TGCGCCAGCAGGACGGGACTAGCGGACCTCCAAGAGACCCAGTACTTC
size: .
J: TRBJ2-5
V: TRBV5-1
D: TRBD2

CDR3: CASSRVSQETQYF
DNA: TGTGCCAGTAGTCGGGTATCCCAAGAGACCCAGTACTTC
size: .
J: TRBJ2-5
V: TRBV19
D: .

CDR3: CASSLEWGRPGGTDTQYF
DNA: TGTGCCAGCAGCTTGGAGTGGGGCCGACCGGGCGGCACAGATACGCAGTATTTT
size: .
J: TRBJ2-3
V: TRBV5-5
D: .

CDR3: CASSKYAGAETQYF
DNA: TGTGCCAGCAGCAAGTACGCGGGAGCCGAGACCCAGTACTTC
size: .
J: TRBJ2-5
V: TRBV21-1
D: .

CDR3: CASSSPWTGKETQYF
DNA: TGTGCCAGCAGTTCCCCATGGACAGGGAAAGAGACCCAGTACTTC
size: .
J: TRBJ2-5
V: TRBV28
D: TRBD1

CDR3: CASSEGQGANYGYTF
DNA: TGTGCCAGCAGTGAAGGACAGGGGGCTAACTATGGCTACACCTTC
size: .
J: TRBJ1-2
V: TRBV6-1
D: TRBD1

CDR3: CASMVDSPLHF
DNA: TGTGCCAGCATGGTAGATTCACCCCTCCACTTT
size: .
J: TRBJ1-6
V: TRBV2
D: .

CDR3: CASGPSGDSYEQYF
DNA: TGTGCTAGTGGCCCAAGCGGGGACTCCTACGAGCAGTACTTC
size: .
J: TRBJ2-7
V: TRBV12-5
D: TRBD2

CDR3: CATSDSGQSNYGYTF
DNA: TGTGCCACCAGTGATTCGGGACAGAGCAACTATGGCTACACCTTC
size: .
J: TRBJ1-2
V: TRBV24-1
D: TRBD1

CDR3: CASSQDGGRAAEQFF
DNA: TGCGCCAGCAGCCAAGACGGCGGGAGGGCCGCTGAGCAGTTCTTC
size: .
J: TRBJ2-1
V: TRBV4-1
D: TRBD2

CDR3: CASSRTLAGDYNEQFF
DNA: TGTGCCAGCAGCCGCACACTAGCGGGAGATTACAATGAGCAGTTCTTC
size: .
J: TRBJ2-1
V: TRBV9
D: TRBD2

CDR3: CASSLRDWGTEAFF
DNA: TGTGCCAGCAGCTTACGGGATTGGGGCACTGAAGCTTTCTTT
size: .
J: TRBJ1-1
V: TRBV11-3
D: .

CDR3: CASSDYSSYEQYF
DNA: TGTGCCAGCAGTGATTATAGCTCCTACGAGCAGTACTTC
size: once
J: TRBJ2-7
V: TRBV7-2
D: .

CDR3: CASSEDSRQGADEQYF
DNA: TGTGCCAGCAGTGAAGACAGTAGACAGGGGGCCGACGAGCAGTACTTC
size: .
J: TRBJ2-7
V: TRBV6-1
D: TRBD1

CDR3: CATSDPLAVHTDTQYF
DNA: TGTGCCACCAGTGATCCACTAGCGGTCCACACAGATACGCAGTATTTT
size: .
J: TRBJ2-3
V: TRBV24-1
D: TRBD2

CDR3: CASDGQDSPLGANVLTF
DNA: TGTGCCAGTGACGGACAGGACAGCCCTCTGGGGGCCAACGTCCTGACTTTC
size: .
J: TRBJ2-6
V: TRBV2
D: TRBD1

CDR3: CASSWGQKPTEAFF
DNA: TGTGCCAGCAGCTGGGGACAGAAACCCACTGAAGCTTTCTTT
size: once
J: TRBJ1-1
V: TRBV6-6
D: TRBD1

CDR3: CASREVGQGAQKETQYF
DNA: TGTGCCAGTAGGGAGGTTGGACAGGGGGCTCAAAAAGAGACCCAGTACTTC
size: .
J: TRBJ2-5
V: TRBV19
D: TRBD1

CDR3: CASSLGDRVANGYTF
DNA: TGCGCCAGCAGCTTGGGGGACAGGGTGGCCAATGGCTACACCTTC
size: .
J: TRBJ1-2
V: TRBV5-1
D: TRBD1

CDR3: CASSAIAGVKNEQFF
DNA: TGCGCCAGCAGCGCAATAGCGGGAGTAAAAAATGAGCAGTTCTTC
size: .
J: TRBJ2-1
V: TRBV5-1
D: TRBD2

CDR3: CASSDTGDEQYF
DNA: TGTGCCAGCAGTGATACAGGGGACGAGCAGTACTTC
size: .
J: TRBJ2-7
V: TRBV27
D: TRBD1

CDR3: CAAAGGSWYNEQFF
DNA: TGTGCCGCCGCGGGCGGGAGTTGGTACAATGAGCAGTTCTTC
size: .
J: TRBJ2-1
V: TRBV25-1
D: TRBD2

CDR3: CASSFGAGGPSVEQYF
DNA: TGTGCCAGCAGCTTCGGAGCGGGAGGGCCCTCGGTCGAGCAGTACTTC
size: .
J: TRBJ2-7
V: TRBV7-2
D: TRBD2

CDR3: CASSLWDRANGGELFF
DNA: TGTGCCAGCAGCTTGTGGGACAGGGCGAATGGCGGGGAGCTGTTTTTT
size: once
J: TRBJ2-2
V: TRBV5-5
D: TRBD1

CDR3: CGTKRGNTIYF
DNA: TGTGGGACTAAAAGGGGAAACACCATATATTTT
size: .
J: TRBJ1-3
V: TRBV2
D: .

CDR3: CASTWDTPYEQYF
DNA: TGTGCCAGCACCTGGGACACTCCCTACGAGCAGTACTTC
size: .
J: TRBJ2-7
V: TRBV6-5
D: .

CDR3: CASSSWTGPNSPLHF
DNA: TGCGCCAGCAGCTCCTGGACAGGTCCTAATTCACCCCTCCACTTT
size: once
J: TRBJ1-6
V: TRBV5-1
D: TRBD1

CDR3: CAWSVEVTDSTDTQYF
DNA: TGTGCCTGGAGTGTGGAGGTGACCGATAGCACAGATACGCAGTATTTT
size: .
J: TRBJ2-3
V: TRBV30
D: .

CDR3: CASSPDYRQVEELVF
DNA: TGTGCCAGCAGCCCAGACTACAGACAGGTGGAGGAGTTAGTCTTT
size: .
J: TRBJ1-1
V: TRBV7-2
D: .

CDR3: CASIRKGPRNEQFF
DNA: TGTGCCAGCATCAGGAAGGGGCCCCGAAATGAGCAGTTCTTC
size: .
J: TRBJ2-1
V: TRBV28
D: .

CDR3: CASSLAGGVGYEQYF
DNA: TGTGCCAGCTCCCTAGCGGGTGGGGTTGGCTACGAGCAGTACTTC
size: .
J: TRBJ2-7
V: TRBV7-2
D: TRBD2

CDR3: CSVRMGTATNYGYTF
DNA: TGCAGCGTGCGGATGGGGACAGCGACTAACTATGGCTACACCTTC
size: few
J: TRBJ1-2
V: TRBV29-1
D: TRBD1

CDR3: CASGVSEGRSDTQYF
DNA: TGCGCCAGCGGGGTCAGTGAGGGAAGATCAGATACGCAGTATTTT
size: few
J: TRBJ2-3
V: TRBV5-1
D: .

CDR3: CASSLGGTVTGELFF
DNA: TGTGCCAGCAGTTTAGGCGGGACAGTAACCGGGGAGCTGTTTTTT
size: once
J: TRBJ2-2
V: TRBV27
D: .

CDR3: CASSEVPSGGGADTQYF
DNA: TGTGCCAGCAGTGAAGTTCCTAGCGGGGGGGGAGCAGATACGCAGTATTTT
size: .
J: TRBJ2-3
V: TRBV6-1
D: TRBD2

CDR3: CASRKTGSAGNTIYF
DNA: TGTGCCAGCAGAAAAACAGGGTCCGCTGGAAACACCATATATTTT
size: .
J: TRBJ1-3
V: TRBV6-5
D: .

CDR3: CASSQERQTVYYEQYF
DNA: TGTGCCAGCAGCCAAGAGAGGCAGACCGTTTACTACGAGCAGTACTTC
size: .
J: TRBJ2-7
V: TRBV4-2
D: .

CDR3: CASSLATRSTDTQYF
DNA: TGTGCCAGCAGCTTAGCGACTAGAAGCACAGATACGCAGTATTTT
size: .
J: TRBJ2-3
V: TRBV7-2
D: .

CDR3: CATIEYRSSYEQYF
DNA: TGTGCCACCATTGAGTACAGGAGCTCCTACGAGCAGTACTTC
size: .
J: TRBJ2-7
V: TRBV2
D: .

CDR3: CASSHGAGGLETQYF
DNA: TGTGCCAGTAGCCATGGGGCGGGAGGGTTGGAGACCCAGTACTTC
size: .
J: TRBJ2-5
V: TRBV19
D: TRBD2